Each of the 18 T cell receptor beta chains below was sequenced from the same sample in a study of blood T cell repertoires in COVID-19. Clones were sequenced by immunoSEQ multiplex PCR, and TCRdb holds only the in-frame ones, with some missing. The profile shows roughly 290,000 clones, 87% of them singletons. Input material: peripheral blood. These receptor sequences come from a woman in her forties or fifties who had recovered from COVID-19.

V usage is TRBV28 and J usage is TRBJ2-7; TRBD2 agrees at 9 bases. V lost 4 bases to trimming and J lost 3 bases; unmatched junction nucleotides: 10. CDR3 length equals 16 residues. Germline loops: CDR1 MDHEN, CDR2 SYDVKM. The CDR3 here is CASSSRLAARNYEQYF. For the CDR3, the DNA is TGTGCCAGCAGTTCGCGACTAGCGGCACGCAACTACGAGCAGTACTTC.

The rearrangement links TRBV7-6 to TRBJ2-5; D unclear. CDR1 is SGHVS and CDR2 is FNYEAQ in the germline V gene. Trimming pared 1 base from V and 1 base from J, leaving 13 bases between. The CDR3 length is 16 residues. The CDR3 is CASSLGVAAIQETQYF. The CDR3 coding sequence is TGTGCCAGCAGCTTAGGAGTCGCGGCGATCCAAGAGACCCAGTACTTC.

Only one count was recorded for this clone. The V gene is TRBV15, the J gene TRBJ1-1; 8 nucleotides match TRBD1. The V gene's germline CDR1 is LNHNV and CDR2 YYDKDF (reference sequence). The junction had 10 bases not matched to a gene; V was cut back by 6 bases and J by 10 bases. The CDR3 consists of 13 residues. The CDR3 DNA follows: TGTGCCACCAGAGACAGGGGCCTAGCTCGAGCTTTCTTT. The encoded protein is CATRDRGLARAFF.

This clone was observed a handful of times. The chain has TRBV5-1 and TRBJ1-3; unclear D gene. V shed 0 bases and J shed 0 bases, with 4 bases lying between them. Per the germline V gene, CDR1 is SGHRS and CDR2 is YFSETQ. There are 14 residues in the CDR3. The CDR3 DNA is TGCGCCAGCAGCTTGGCAGACTCTGGAAACACCATATATTTT. Its translation is CASSLADSGNTIYF.

Only one count was recorded for this clone. V gene TRBV24-1 combines with J gene TRBJ1-5, with 7 bases matching TRBD1. The V gene's germline CDR1 is KGHDR and CDR2 SFDVKD. Trimming removed 5 bases from V and 7 bases from J; junction bases left unmatched: 4. The CDR3 sequence is 13 residues long. CDR3 coding DNA: TGTGCCACCAGTGGACAGGGAGGACAGCCCCAGCATTTT. Protein product: CATSGQGGQPQHF.

The chain employs TRBV28 and TRBJ1-2; D is unresolved. Trimming cost V 1 base and J 6 bases, with 12 bases left between them. The CDR3 is 14 amino acids. Germline CDR1 is MDHEN and CDR2 is SYDVKM. The CDR3 region is CASSLYRDLHGYTF. In DNA, the CDR3 is TGTGCCAGCAGTTTATATCGGGATCTTCATGGCTACACCTTC.

The gene calls are TRBV6-6 and TRBJ2-3, with D possibly matching TRBD2 (5 bases). Trimming took off 7 bases at V and 0 bases at J, with 11 bases between the two ends. Germline-derived CDR1 and CDR2 are MNHNY and SVGAGI (reference sequence). The CDR3 extends over 14 amino acids. The CDR3 DNA sequence: TGTGCCAGCATTGAGCGGCTTAGCACAGATACGCAGTATTTT. This encodes CASIERLSTDTQYF.

V usage is TRBV29-1 and J usage is TRBJ1-2, with TRBD1 matching over 11 bases. V was clipped by 7 bases and J by 8 bases; unmatched bases: 6. The CDR3 sequence is 12 residues long. The germline V gene has CDR1 SQVTM and CDR2 ANQGSEA. The CDR3 reads CSAVGQGDGYTF. CDR3 coding DNA: TGCAGCGCGGTGGGACAGGGGGACGGCTACACCTTC.

The chain joins TRBV27 to TRBJ2-7; 10 nucleotides agree with TRBD1. The CDR3 contains 17 residues. Germline V CDR1 and CDR2: MNHEY, SMNVEV (reference sequence). After removal of 6 bases from V and 0 bases from J, the junction contained 11 bases not matched to a gene. CDR3 nucleotides: TGTGCCAGCAGATTAAGGGTGGACAGGGGGAGCTCCTACGAGCAGTACTTC. It translates to CASRLRVDRGSSYEQYF.

V gene TRBV6-6 combines with J gene TRBJ2-6; D gene ambiguous. Germline V lookup: CDR1 MNHNY, CDR2 SVGAGI (reference sequence). The CDR3 spans 11 residues. The V and J ends lost 10 bases and 4 bases respectively, with 5 bases between them. CDR3 bases: TGTGCCACCTTGGGGGCCAACGTCCTGACTTTC. Its translation is CATLGANVLTF.

The CDR3 spells CASSYKFYSNQPQHF. The CDR3 DNA reads as TGTGCCAGCAGTTACAAGTTCTATAGCAATCAGCCCCAGCATTTT. This chain links TRBV6-2 or TRBV6-3 with TRBJ1-5, with D unclear. V lost 2 bases, J lost 0 bases, and 8 bases lay in between. The CDR3 extends over 15 amino acids. Per germline, CDR1 MNHEY and CDR2 SVGEGT.

The chain joins TRBV4-3 to TRBJ1-1; D gene uncertain. The CDR3 has 14 amino acids. Trimming removed 4 bases at V and 5 bases at J, with 14 bases between. Per the germline V gene, CDR1 is LGHNA and CDR2 is YSLEER. This CDR3 is CASSPRPGETEAFF. As DNA, the CDR3 is TGCGCCAGCAGCCCCCGCCCGGGTGAGACTGAAGCTTTCTTT.

The J gene is TRBJ2-7, the V gene TRBV3-1 (or the pseudogene TRBV3-2); 9 positions agree with TRBD1. The trim removed 1 base at V and 5 bases at J, leaving 9 bases unmatched. This CDR3 is 16 amino acids long. Per germline, CDR1 LGHDT and CDR2 YNNKEL (reference sequence). The CDR3 here is CASSQAAQGAPHEQYF. The CDR3 DNA is TGTGCCAGCAGCCAAGCGGCACAGGGGGCCCCCCACGAGCAGTACTTC.

The V and J genes are TRBV28 and TRBJ2-2; tentatively, D is TRBD1 (6 bases). The CDR3 extends over 13 amino acids. Trimming took 7 bases from V and 5 from J, leaving 11 bases between them. Germline assignment: CDR1 MDHEN and CDR2 SYDVKM. The CDR3 bases are TGTGCCAGCAACCAGGGGTGGACCGGGGAGCTGTTTTTT. Residues: CASNQGWTGELFF.

This chain links TRBV13 with TRBJ2-2; TRBD2 aligns across 7 bases. Germline V gene lookup returns CDR1 PRHDT and CDR2 FYEKMQ (reference sequence). The length of the CDR3 is 16 residues. V was pared by 5 bases and J by 4 bases, with 10 bases of the junction left unmatched. The DNA for the CDR3 is TGTGCCAGCAGCCACACCAGGACTAGGGGCACCGGGGAGCTGTTTTTT. This codes for CASSHTRTRGTGELFF.

The gene calls are TRBV7-3 and TRBJ2-1, with D maybe TRBD2 (6 bases). CDR1 is SGHTA, CDR2 FQGTGA, per germline. V was clipped by 5 bases and J by 6 bases, with 17 bases between them. The CDR3 runs to 15 residues. CDR3 protein: CASSAPRGLLNEQFF. Written as DNA, the CDR3 is TGTGCCAGCAGCGCCCCTCGGGGACTTCTCAATGAGCAGTTCTTC.

V gene TRBV4-1 combines with J gene TRBJ2-2, with 7 bases fitting TRBD2. Germline CDR1 is MGHRA and CDR2 is YSYEKL. J lost 6 bases, V lost 1 base, and 8 bases had no gene match. The CDR3 runs to 16 residues. This chain's CDR3 is CASSQGGRGRPGELFF. The CDR3, as DNA: TGCGCCAGCAGCCAAGGGGGGAGGGGTCGGCCCGGGGAGCTGTTTTTT.

The J gene is TRBJ1-3, the V gene TRBV4-1; D is undetermined. The CDR3 length is 17 residues. Germline CDR1 and CDR2: MGHRA and YSYEKL. The ends were cut back, 4 bases at V and 0 bases at J, with 16 bases in the middle. Here the CDR3 DNA reads TGCGCCAGCAGCCCCACCGCGGGCGTATACTCTGGAAACACCATATATTTT. Translating gives CASSPTAGVYSGNTIYF.